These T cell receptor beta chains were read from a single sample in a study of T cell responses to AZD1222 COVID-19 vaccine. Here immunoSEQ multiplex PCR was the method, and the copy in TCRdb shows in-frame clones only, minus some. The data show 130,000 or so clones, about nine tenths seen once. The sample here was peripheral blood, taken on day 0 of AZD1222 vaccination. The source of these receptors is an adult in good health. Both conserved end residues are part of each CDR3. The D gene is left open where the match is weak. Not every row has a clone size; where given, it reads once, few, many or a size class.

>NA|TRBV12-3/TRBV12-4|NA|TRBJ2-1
CASSREGEQFF
TGTGCCAGCAGCCGAGAAGGTGAGCAGTTCTTC
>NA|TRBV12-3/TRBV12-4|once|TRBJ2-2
CASSSMNTGELFF
TGTGCCAGCAGCTCGATGAACACCGGGGAGCTGTTTTTT
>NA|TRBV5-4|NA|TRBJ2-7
CASSLDRTAEQYF
TGTGCCAGCAGCTTGGACAGGACGGCTGAGCAGTACTTC
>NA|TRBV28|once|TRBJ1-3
CASSSIQGSGNTIYF
TGTGCCAGCAGTTCCATTCAGGGGTCCGGAAACACCATATATTTT
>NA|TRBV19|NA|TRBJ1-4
CASSKRGMTNEKLFF
TGTGCCAGTAGTAAGAGAGGAATGACTAATGAAAAACTGTTTTTT
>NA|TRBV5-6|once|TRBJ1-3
CASSLAGTRDTIYF
TGTGCCAGCAGCTTGGCCGGGACACGGGACACCATATATTTT
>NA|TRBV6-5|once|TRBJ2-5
CASTGNQETQYF
TGTGCCAGCACGGGCAACCAAGAGACCCAGTACTTC
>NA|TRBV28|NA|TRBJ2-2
CASTATGELFF
TGTGCCAGCACGGCCACCGGGGAGCTGTTTTTT
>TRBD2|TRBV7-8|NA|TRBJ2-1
CASSTLAGEPYNEQFF
TGTGCCAGCAGCACATTAGCGGGAGAACCCTACAATGAGCAGTTCTTC
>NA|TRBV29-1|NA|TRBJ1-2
CSVDMTADYGYTF
TGCAGCGTGGACATGACAGCTGACTATGGCTACACCTTC
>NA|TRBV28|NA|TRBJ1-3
CASSFPDSTSGNTIYF
TGTGCCAGCAGTTTCCCGGACAGTACCTCTGGAAACACCATATATTTT
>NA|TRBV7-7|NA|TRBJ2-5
CASSLGSYQDVQYF
TGTGCCAGCAGCTTAGGGTCCTATCAAGATGTCCAGTACTTC
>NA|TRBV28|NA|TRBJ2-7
CASRVRPAYEQYF
TGTGCCAGCAGGGTTAGGCCCGCCTACGAGCAGTACTTC
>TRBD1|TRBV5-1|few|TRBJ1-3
CASRRTGNRNTIYF
TGCGCCAGCAGAAGGACAGGGAACCGAAACACCATATATTTT
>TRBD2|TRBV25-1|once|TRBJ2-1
CASNGLAGYNEQFF
TGTGCCAGCAACGGACTAGCGGGATACAATGAGCAGTTCTTC
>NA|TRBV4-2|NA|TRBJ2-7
CASSQGTGFGYEQYF
TGTGCCAGCAGCCAAGGAACCGGATTTGGCTACGAGCAGTACTTC
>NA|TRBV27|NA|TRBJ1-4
CASSQAGNEKLFF
TGTGCCAGCAGTCAGGCAGGGAATGAAAAACTGTTTTTT
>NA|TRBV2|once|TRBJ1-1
CASRGLNRDTEAFF
TGTGCCAGCAGGGGATTAAACAGGGACACTGAAGCTTTCTTT
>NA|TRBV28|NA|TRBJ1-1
CASSIVGEAFF
TGTGCCAGCAGTATAGTGGGGGAAGCTTTCTTT
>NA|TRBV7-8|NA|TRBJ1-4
CASSPRGWEVEKLFF
TGTGCCAGCAGCCCACGCGGTTGGGAGGTTGAAAAACTGTTTTTT
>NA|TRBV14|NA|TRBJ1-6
CASSRGGTSPLHF
TGTGCCAGCAGCCGGGGAGGGACCTCACCCCTCCACTTT
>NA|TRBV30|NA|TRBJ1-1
CAWRQGVSEAFF
TGTGCCTGGAGGCAAGGGGTTTCTGAAGCTTTCTTT
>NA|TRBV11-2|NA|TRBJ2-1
CASSAARAYYNEQFF
TGTGCCAGCAGCGCCGCACGAGCATACTACAATGAGCAGTTCTTC